This T cell receptor (beta chain) was identified in a study of T cell responses to AZD1222 COVID-19 vaccine. Study-wide points: Donor demographics were predominantly white British with a female majority; clonal diversity may be underestimated. Vaccine-associated CD4 TCRs ranged over spike, dominating at 160-218 and 743-854.

V was trimmed by 4 bases and J by 5 bases, leaving 17 bases between them. The CDR3 loop spans 15 amino acids. Germline CDR1 is MNHEY and CDR2 is SVGAGI. Produced via immunoSEQ multiplex PCR; TCRdb's table is partial and in-frame only. The data contain about 140,000 clones, 86% of them singletons. In the case of this clone: The antigen is unknown.

The V call is TRBV6-5, the J call TRBJ1-1, with a weak D call TRBD1 (6 bases). Source: peripheral blood, taken 28 days after the second AZD1222 dose. The TCR originated in an adult who received the AZD1222 COVID-19 vaccine. The CDR3 here is CASSLWGTGQTEAFF. The CDR3 coding sequence is TGTGCCAGCAGTTTATGGGGCACAGGGCAAACTGAAGCTTTCTTT.